This TCR beta chain was sequenced during a study of post-analysis software for immune sequencing data. Study conclusions and caveats: Controls had lower frequencies than patients of four or five TRBV segments, which included TRBV5-6, TRBV5-1 and TRBV20-1.

V gave up 6 bases and J gave up 2 bases; unmatched junction bases: 3. The CDR3 covers 13 residues. Germline V gene lookup returns CDR1 WSHSY and CDR2 SAAADI. Carried by the TCR beta cDNA libraries were unique molecular identifiers. MiXCR, applied by TCRdb to the PCR reads, yields one record per CDR3 protein. The sample has about 190,000 distinct CDR3 sequences, roughly 30% seen once. Concerning this clonotype: Its antigen is not known.

The source material was blood. The receptor was isolated from a girl younger than 18 with multiple sclerosis. This chain uses TRBV10-2 with TRBJ2-5; 7 bases match TRBD2. The CDR3 is CASSRLAQETQYF. CDR3 coding DNA: TGCGCCAGCAGCCGACTAGCTCAAGAGACCCAGTACTTC.